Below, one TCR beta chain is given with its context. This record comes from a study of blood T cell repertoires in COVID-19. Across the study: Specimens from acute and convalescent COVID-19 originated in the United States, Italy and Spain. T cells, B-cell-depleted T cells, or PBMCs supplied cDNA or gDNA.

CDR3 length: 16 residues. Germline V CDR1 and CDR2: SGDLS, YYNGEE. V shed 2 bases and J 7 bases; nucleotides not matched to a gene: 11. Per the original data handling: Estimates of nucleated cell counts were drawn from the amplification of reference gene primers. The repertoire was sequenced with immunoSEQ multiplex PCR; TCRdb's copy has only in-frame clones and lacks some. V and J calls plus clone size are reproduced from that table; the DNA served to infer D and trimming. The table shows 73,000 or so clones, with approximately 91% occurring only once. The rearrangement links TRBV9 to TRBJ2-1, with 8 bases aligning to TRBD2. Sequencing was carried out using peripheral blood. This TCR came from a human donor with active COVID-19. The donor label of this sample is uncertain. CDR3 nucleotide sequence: TGTGCCAGCAGCGTTCTTCGGGCGGGAGGCTATAATGAGCAGTTCTTC. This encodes CASSVLRAGGYNEQFF.